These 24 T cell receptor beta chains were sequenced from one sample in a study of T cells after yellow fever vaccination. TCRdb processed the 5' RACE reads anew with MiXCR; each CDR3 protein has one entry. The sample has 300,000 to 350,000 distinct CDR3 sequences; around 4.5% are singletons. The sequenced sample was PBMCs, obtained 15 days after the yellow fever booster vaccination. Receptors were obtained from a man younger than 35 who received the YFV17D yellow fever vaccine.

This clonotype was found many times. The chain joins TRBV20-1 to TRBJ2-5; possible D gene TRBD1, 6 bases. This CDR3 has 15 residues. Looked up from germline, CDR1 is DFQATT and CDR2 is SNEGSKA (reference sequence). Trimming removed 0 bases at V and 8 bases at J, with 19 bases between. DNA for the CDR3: TGCAGTGCTAGAGATTTTGCGCGGGTTGGGGGCACCCAGTACTTC. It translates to CSARDFARVGGTQYF.

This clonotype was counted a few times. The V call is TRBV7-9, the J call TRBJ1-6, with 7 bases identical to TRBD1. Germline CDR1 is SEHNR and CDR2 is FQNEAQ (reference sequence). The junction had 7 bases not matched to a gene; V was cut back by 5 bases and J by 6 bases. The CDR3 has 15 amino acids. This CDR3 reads CASSLQGSVNSPLHF. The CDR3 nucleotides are TGTGCCAGCAGCCTACAGGGGTCCGTTAATTCACCCCTCCACTTT.

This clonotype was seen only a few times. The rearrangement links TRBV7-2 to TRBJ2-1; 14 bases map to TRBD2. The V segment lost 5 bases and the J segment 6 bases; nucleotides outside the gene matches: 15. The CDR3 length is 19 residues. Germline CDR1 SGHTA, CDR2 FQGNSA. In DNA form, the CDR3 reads TGTGCCAGCAGCCTCATCGGACTAGCGGGGGGCCATTTTTCCAATGAGCAGTTCTTC. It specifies CASSLIGLAGGHFSNEQFF.

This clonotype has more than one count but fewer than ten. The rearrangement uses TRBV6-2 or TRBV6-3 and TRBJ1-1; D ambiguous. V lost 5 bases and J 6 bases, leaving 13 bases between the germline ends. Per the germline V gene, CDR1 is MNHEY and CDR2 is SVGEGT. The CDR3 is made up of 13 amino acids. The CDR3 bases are TGTGCCAGCAGTCCCGGGTTCCAACCTGAAGCTTTCTTT. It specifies CASSPGFQPEAFF.

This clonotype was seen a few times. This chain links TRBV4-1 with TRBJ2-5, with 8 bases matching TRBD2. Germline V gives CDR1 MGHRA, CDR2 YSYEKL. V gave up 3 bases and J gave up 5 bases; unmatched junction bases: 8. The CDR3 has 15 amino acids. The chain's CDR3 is CASSQSGLGGETQYF. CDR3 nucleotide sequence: TGCGCCAGCAGCCAGTCGGGACTAGGGGGGGAGACCCAGTACTTC.

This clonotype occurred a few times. Written as DNA, the CDR3 is TGTGCCAGCAGTTCTGGATTAGGGACTAGCGCAGATACGCAGTATTTT. Translating it yields CASSSGLGTSADTQYF. The chain employs TRBV12-3 or TRBV12-4 and TRBJ2-3; the match to TRBD2 covers 10 bases. The CDR3 extends over 16 amino acids. J was trimmed by 4 bases and V by 4 bases; bases with no gene match: 8.

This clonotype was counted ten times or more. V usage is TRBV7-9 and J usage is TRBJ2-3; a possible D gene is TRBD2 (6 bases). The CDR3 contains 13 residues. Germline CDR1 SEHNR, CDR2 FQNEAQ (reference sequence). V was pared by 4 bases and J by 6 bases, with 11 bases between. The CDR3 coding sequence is TGTGCCAGCAGCTACCGGGACTCCGATACGCAGTATTTT. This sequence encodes CASSYRDSDTQYF.

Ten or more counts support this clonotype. The CDR3 loop reads CASSLLSGNTEAFF. The CDR3 DNA follows: TGTGCCAGCAGTTTATTGTCCGGGAACACTGAAGCTTTCTTT. The chain uses TRBV12-3 or TRBV12-4 and TRBJ1-1; D is ambiguous. Trimming left V 2 bases short and J 1 base short, with 8 bases between. The CDR3 sequence is 14 residues long.

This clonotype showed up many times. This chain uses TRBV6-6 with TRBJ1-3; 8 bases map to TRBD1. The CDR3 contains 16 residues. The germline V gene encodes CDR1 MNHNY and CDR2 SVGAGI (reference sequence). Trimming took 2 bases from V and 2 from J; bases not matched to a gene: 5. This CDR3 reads CASSYMQGATGNTIYF. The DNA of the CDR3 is TGTGCCAGCAGTTACATGCAGGGGGCGACTGGAAACACCATATATTTT.

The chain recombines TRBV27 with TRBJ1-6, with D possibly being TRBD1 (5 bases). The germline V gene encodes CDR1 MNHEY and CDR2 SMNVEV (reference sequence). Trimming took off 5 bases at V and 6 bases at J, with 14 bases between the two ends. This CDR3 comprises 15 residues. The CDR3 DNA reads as TGTGCCAGCAGTATTGGGACCCAGGGTAATTCACCCCTCCACTTT. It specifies CASSIGTQGNSPLHF.

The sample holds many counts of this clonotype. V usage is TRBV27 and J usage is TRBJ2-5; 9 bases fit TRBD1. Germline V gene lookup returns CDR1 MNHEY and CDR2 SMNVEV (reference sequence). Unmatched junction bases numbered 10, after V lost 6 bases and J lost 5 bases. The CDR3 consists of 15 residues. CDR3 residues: CASRPTGGGWETQYF. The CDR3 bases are TGTGCCAGCAGACCTACAGGGGGCGGTTGGGAGACCCAGTACTTC.

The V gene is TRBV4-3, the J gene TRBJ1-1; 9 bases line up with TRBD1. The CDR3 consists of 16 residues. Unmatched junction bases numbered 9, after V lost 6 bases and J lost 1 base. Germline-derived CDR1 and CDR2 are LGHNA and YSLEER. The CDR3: CASRRLGQGRNTEAFF. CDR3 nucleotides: TGCGCCAGCAGACGACTGGGACAGGGAAGGAACACTGAAGCTTTCTTT.

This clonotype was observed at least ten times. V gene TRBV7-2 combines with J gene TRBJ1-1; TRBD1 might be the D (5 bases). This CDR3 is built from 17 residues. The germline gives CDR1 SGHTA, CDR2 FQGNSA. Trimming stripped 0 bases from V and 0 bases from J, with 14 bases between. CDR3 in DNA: TGTGCCAGCAGCTTAGCGCATGGGGCAGGGCTGAACACTGAAGCTTTCTTT. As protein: CASSLAHGAGLNTEAFF.

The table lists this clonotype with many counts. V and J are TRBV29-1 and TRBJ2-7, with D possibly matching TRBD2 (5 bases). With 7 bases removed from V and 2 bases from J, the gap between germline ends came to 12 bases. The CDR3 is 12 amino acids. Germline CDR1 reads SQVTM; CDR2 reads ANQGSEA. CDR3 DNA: TGCAGCGCCCGAAGCGGTACCTACGAGCAGTACTTC. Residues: CSARSGTYEQYF.

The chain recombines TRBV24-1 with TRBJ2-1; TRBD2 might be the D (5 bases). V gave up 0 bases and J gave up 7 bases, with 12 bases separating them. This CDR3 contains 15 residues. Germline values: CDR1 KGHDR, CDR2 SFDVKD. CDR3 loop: CATSDLGSLTNEQFF. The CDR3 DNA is TGTGCCACCAGTGATTTGGGGAGTTTGACAAATGAGCAGTTCTTC.

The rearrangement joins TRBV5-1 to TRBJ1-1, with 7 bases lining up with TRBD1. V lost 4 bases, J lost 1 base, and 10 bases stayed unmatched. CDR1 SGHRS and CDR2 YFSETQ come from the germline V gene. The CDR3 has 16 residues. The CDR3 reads CASSPGRGQWNTEAFF. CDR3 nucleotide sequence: TGCGCCAGCAGCCCTGGGAGGGGACAGTGGAACACTGAAGCTTTCTTT.

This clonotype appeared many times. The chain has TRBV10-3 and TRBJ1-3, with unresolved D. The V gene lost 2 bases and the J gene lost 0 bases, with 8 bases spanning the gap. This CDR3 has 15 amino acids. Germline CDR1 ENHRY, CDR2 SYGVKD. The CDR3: CAISEPGHSGNTIYF. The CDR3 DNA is TGTGCCATCAGTGAGCCAGGCCACTCTGGAAACACCATATATTTT.

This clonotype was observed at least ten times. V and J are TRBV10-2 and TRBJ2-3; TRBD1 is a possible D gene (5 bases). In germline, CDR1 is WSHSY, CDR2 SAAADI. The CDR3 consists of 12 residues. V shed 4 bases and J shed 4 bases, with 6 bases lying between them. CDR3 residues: CASSVGADTQYF. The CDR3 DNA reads TGCGCCAGCAGTGTAGGGGCAGATACGCAGTATTTT.

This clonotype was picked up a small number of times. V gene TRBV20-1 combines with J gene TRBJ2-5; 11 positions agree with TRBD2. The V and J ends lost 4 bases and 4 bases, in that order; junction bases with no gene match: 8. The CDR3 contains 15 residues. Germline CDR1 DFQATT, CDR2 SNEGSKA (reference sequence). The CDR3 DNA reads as TGCAGTGCTATCCCCGGGACTAGCGGAGGAGAGACCCAGTACTTC. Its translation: CSAIPGTSGGETQYF.

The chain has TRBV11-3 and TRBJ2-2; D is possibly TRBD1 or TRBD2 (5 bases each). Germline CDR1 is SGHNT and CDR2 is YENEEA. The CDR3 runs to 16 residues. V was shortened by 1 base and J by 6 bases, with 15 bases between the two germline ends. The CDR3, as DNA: TGTGCCAGCAGCTTAGGTCGGGGCGGTTCGGCCGGGGAGCTGTTTTTT. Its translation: CASSLGRGGSAGELFF.

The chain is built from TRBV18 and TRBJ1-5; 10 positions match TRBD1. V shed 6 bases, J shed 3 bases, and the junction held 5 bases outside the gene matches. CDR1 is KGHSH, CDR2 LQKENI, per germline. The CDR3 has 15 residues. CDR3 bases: TGTGCCAGCTCCGGACAGGGGGTAAACAATCAGCCCCAGCATTTT. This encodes CASSGQGVNNQPQHF.

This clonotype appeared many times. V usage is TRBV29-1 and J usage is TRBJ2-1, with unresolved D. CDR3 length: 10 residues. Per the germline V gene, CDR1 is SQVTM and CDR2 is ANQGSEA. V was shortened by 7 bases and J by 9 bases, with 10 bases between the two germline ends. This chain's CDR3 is CSGRYTEQFF. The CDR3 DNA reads TGCAGCGGACGGTATACTGAGCAGTTCTTC.

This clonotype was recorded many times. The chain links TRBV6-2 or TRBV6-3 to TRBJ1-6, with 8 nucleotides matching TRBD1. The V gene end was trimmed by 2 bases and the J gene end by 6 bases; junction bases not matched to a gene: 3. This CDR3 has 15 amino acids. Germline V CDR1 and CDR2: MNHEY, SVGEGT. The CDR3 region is CASSYRTGSNSPLHF. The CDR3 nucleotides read TGTGCCAGCAGTTACCGGACAGGGAGTAATTCACCCCTCCACTTT.

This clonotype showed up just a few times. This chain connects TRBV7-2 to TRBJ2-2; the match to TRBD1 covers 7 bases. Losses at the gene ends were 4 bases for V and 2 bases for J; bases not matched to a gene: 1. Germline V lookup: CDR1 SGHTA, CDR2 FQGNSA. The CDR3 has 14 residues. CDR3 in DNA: TGTGCCAGCAGCTGGGACAGTAACACCGGGGAGCTGTTTTTT. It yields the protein CASSWDSNTGELFF.